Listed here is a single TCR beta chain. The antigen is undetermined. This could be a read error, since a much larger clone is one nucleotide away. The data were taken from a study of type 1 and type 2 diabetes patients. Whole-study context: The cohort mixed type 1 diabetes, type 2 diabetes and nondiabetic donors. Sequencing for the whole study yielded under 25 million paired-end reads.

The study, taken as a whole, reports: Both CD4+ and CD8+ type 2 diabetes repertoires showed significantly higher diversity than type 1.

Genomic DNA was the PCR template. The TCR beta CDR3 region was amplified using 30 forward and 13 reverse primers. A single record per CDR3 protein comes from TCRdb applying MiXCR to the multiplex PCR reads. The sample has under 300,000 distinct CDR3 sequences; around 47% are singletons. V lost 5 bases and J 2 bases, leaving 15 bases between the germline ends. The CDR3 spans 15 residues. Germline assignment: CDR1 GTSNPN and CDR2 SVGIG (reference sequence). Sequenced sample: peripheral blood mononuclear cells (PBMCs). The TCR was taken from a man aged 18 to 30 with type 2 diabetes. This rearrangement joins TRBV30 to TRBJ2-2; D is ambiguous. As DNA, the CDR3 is TGTGCCTGGGAATTGCCAAGCAAAAACACCGGGGAGCTGTTTTTT. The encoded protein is CAWELPSKNTGELFF.